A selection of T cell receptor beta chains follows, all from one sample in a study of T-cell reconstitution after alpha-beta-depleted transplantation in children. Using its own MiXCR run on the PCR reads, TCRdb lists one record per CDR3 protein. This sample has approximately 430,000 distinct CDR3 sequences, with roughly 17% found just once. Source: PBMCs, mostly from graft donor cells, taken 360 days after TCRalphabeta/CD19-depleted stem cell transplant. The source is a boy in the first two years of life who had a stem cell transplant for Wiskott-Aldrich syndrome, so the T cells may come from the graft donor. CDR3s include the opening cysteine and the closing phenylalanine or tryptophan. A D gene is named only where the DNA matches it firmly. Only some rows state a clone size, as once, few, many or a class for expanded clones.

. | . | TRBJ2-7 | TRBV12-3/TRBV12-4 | TGTGCCAGCAGTTTGAGGGGGGGTCACTACGAGCAGTACTTC | CASSLRGGHYEQYF
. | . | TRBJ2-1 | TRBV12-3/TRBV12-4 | TGTGCCAGCAGTTTATGGGCTAGCCGGCACAATGAGCAGTTCTTC | CASSLWASRHNEQFF
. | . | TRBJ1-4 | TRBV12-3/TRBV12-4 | TGTGCCAGCCACCTAGGCCGCCGTAGCGACCGAGAAAAACTGTTTTTT | CASHLGRRSDREKLFF
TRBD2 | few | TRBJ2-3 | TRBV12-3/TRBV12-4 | TGTGCCAGCAGTCAGCTAGCGGGAGTGGAGCATACGCAGTATTTT | CASSQLAGVEHTQYF
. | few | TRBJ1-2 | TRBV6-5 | TGTGCCAGCAGTTACGGTAAAGGAAAATATGGCTACACCTTC | CASSYGKGKYGYTF
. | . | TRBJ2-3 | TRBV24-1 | TGTGCCACCTCTTGGGGGGCAGGGACAGATACGCAGTATTTT | CATSWGAGTDTQYF
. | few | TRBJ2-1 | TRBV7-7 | TGTGCCAGCAGCACCGGACGTTACAATGAGCAGTTCTTC | CASSTGRYNEQFF
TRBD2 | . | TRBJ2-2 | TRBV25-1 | TGTGCCACCGTAGCGGGAGCGAACACCGGGGAGCTGTTTTTT | CATVAGANTGELFF
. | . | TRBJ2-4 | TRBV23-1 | TGCGCCAGCAGTCAATCCTACAGGGCGGGCATTCAGTACTTC | CASSQSYRAGIQYF
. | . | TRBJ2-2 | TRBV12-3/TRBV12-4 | TGTGCCAGCAGCCCCCGGATCACGGGGGGCGTCTTCACCGGGAGGCTGTTTTTT | CASSPRITGGVFTGRLFF
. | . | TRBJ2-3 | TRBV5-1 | TGCGCCAGCAGCTTGTACGGAAGAGATACGCAGTATTTT | CASSLYGRDTQYF
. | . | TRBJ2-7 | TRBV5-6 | TGTGCCAGCAGCTTGCCCCGGACAGTCTCCAACGAGCAGTACTTC | CASSLPRTVSNEQYF
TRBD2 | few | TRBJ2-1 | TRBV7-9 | TGTGCCAGCAGCTCAAAGCGGGGGGGCCCGAACAATGAGCAGTTCTTC | CASSSKRGGPNNEQFF
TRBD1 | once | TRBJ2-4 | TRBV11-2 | TGTGCCAGCAACCACAGGGGGAAAATTCAGTACTTC | CASNHRGKIQYF
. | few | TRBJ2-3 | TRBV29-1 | TGCAGCGTTGACGTCTACACAGATACGCAGTATTTT | CSVDVYTDTQYF
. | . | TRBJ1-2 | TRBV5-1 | TGCGCCAGCAGCTTGGGGAGCGGTGCATACTATGGCTACACCTTC | CASSLGSGAYYGYTF
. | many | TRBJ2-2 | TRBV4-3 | TGCGCCAGCAGCCAAGATCCCATGACAGATACCGGGGAGCTGTTTTTT | CASSQDPMTDTGELFF
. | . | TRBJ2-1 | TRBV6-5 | TGTGCCAGCAGTTTCCGAGGTCCATCCAGGGGAGTATGGTACAATGAGCAGTTCTTC | CASSFRGPSRGVWYNEQFF
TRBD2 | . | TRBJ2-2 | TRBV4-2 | TGTGCCAGCAGCCGGTTAGCGGGGGGGCACACCGGGGAGCTGTTTTTT | CASSRLAGGHTGELFF
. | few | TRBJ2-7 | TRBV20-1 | TGCAGTGCTAGCGACGCCAGGGACCCGACCTACGAGCAGTACTTC | CSASDARDPTYEQYF
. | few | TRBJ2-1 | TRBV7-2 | TGTGCCAGCAGCTTAGACGGTTGGTTCGCGAATGAGCAGTTCTTC | CASSLDGWFANEQFF
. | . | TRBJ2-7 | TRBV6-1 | TGTGCCAGCAGGCGGGGCGGAGACAGGGTGGAGGTGCAGTACTTC | CASRRGGDRVEVQYF
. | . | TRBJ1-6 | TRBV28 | TGTGCCAGCAGACCTGGACTCAAATGGATAGATTTGAGCTCCTATAATTCACCCCTCCACTTT | CASRPGLKWIDLSSYNSPLHF
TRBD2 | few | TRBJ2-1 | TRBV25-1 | TGTGCCAGCAGTGAATTGTCTAGCGGGAGGTACAATGAGCAGTTCTTC | CASSELSSGRYNEQFF
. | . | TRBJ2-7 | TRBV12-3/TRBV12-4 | TGTGCCAGCAGTTGGGGGCGATTTTTGGGGAGGTACTACGAGCAGTACTTC | CASSWGRFLGRYYEQYF
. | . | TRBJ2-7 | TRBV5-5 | TGTGCCAGCAGCTTGGGCTCAAGCATGGGGAAGTACTTC | CASSLGSSMGKYF
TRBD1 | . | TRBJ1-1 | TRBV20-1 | TGCAGTGCTAGAGCGGCAGGGGGTAACACTGAAGCTTTCTTT | CSARAAGGNTEAFF
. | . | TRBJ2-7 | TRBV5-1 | TGCGCCAGTTTCGACAGGGACCGACGGGGGGAGCAGTACTTC | CASFDRDRRGEQYF
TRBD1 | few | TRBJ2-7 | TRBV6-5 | TGTGCCAGCAGTTACTCGACAGGGACCTACGAGCAGTACTTC | CASSYSTGTYEQYF
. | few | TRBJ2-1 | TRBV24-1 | TGTGCCACCAGTGATCCGGGACGGAACAATGAGCAGTTCTTC | CATSDPGRNNEQFF
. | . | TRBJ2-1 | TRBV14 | TGTGCCAGCAGCCAAGAATGGGGGAAATCCTACAATGAGCAGTTCTTC | CASSQEWGKSYNEQFF
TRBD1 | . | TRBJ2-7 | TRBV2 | TGTGCCAGCAGGGGATTGGACAGGGATCGGGGCTATGAAGACGAGCAGTACTTC | CASRGLDRDRGYEDEQYF
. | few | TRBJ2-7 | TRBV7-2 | TGTGCCAGCAGCTTTATGGCCCCAGGGTCCTACGAGCAGTACTTC | CASSFMAPGSYEQYF
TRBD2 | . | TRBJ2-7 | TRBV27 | TGTGCCAGCAGTTCCCTAGCGGGGGGGAGCTCCTACGAGCAGTACTTC | CASSSLAGGSSYEQYF
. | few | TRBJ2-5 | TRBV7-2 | TGTGCCAGCAGCCGACAACTAGTGATAGAGACCCAGTACTTC | CASSRQLVIETQYF
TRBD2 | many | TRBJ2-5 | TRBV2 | TGTGCCAGCAGTGGGACTAGGGAAGAGACCCAGTACTTC | CASSGTREETQYF
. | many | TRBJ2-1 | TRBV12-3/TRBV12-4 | TGTGCCAGCAGTTCCCTAAAAGGGAATATAAATGAGCAGTTCTTC | CASSSLKGNINEQFF
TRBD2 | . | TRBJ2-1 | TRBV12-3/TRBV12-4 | TGTGCCAGCAGTTTAGGCGGGAGACCCAACTACAATGAGCAGTTCTTC | CASSLGGRPNYNEQFF
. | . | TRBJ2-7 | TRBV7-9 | TGTGCCAGCAGCTTAGCGGGGGCGAGGGGCTCCTACGAGCAGTACTTC | CASSLAGARGSYEQYF
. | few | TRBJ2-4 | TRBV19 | TGTGCCAGTAGTATTCGAGGGAAGGACAAAAACATTCAGTACTTC | CASSIRGKDKNIQYF
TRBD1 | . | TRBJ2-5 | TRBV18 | TGTGCCAGCTCACCATCCGGGACAGGGAGGTACCAAGAGACCCAGTACTTC | CASSPSGTGRYQETQYF
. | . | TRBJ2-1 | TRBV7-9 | TGTGCCAGCAGCTTAGCTGGTAGCGCACACAATGAGCAGTTCTTC | CASSLAGSAHNEQFF